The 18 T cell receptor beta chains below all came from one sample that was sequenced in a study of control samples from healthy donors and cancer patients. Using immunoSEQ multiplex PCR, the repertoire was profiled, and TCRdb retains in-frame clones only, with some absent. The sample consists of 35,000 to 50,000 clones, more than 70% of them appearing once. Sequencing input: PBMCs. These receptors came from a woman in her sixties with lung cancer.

CDR3 region: CASSLGRLNIQYF. In DNA, the CDR3 is TGTGCCAGCAGTTTGGGGCGTTTGAACATTCAGTACTTC. The chain uses TRBV28 and TRBJ2-4; a possible D gene is TRBD1 (5 bases). V was trimmed by 3 bases and J by 7 bases, leaving 10 bases between them. The CDR3 contains 13 residues. The germline V gene encodes CDR1 MDHEN and CDR2 SYDVKM.

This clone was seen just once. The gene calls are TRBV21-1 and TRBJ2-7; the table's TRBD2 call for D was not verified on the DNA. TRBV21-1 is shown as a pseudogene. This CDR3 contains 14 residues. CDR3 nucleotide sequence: TGTGCCAGCAGCAAATGCGTGGGAGAGGGCGAGCAGTACTTC. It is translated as CASSKCVGEGEQYF.

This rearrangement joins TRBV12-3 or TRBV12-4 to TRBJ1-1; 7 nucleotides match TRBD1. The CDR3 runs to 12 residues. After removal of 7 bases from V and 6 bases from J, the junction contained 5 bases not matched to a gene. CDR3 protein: CASKRGLSEAFF. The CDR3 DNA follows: TGTGCCAGCAAGAGGGGGCTCTCTGAAGCTTTCTTT.

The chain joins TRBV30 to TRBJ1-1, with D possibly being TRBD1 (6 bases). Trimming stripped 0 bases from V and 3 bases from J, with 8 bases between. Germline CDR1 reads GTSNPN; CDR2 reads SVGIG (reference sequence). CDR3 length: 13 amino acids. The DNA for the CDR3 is TGTGCCTGGAGTGTACAGGGATACACTGAAGCTTTCTTT. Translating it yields CAWSVQGYTEAFF.

The CDR3 region is CASSVVPQSSNEQFF. For the CDR3, the DNA is TGTGCCAGCAGCGTTGTGCCGCAGTCTTCTAATGAGCAGTTCTTC. This chain connects TRBV9 to TRBJ2-1, with unresolved D. This CDR3 is 15 amino acids long. Per germline, CDR1 SGDLS and CDR2 YYNGEE. The ends were cut back, 2 bases at V and 7 bases at J, with 16 bases in the middle.

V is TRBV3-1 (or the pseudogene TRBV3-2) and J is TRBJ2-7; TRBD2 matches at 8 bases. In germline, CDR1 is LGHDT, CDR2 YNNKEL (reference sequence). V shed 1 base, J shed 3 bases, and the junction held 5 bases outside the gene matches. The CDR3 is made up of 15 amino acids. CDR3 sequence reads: CASSQGVAGLYEQYF. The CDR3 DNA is TGTGCCAGCAGCCAAGGTGTAGCGGGGCTCTACGAGCAGTACTTC.

The CDR3, as DNA: TGCGCCAGCAGCACGCTCCCCGCTAGCGGGAGTTTTACCGACGAGCAGTACTTC. Translation gives CASSTLPASGSFTDEQYF. The genes are TRBV4-1 and TRBJ2-7, with 10 nucleotides matching TRBD2. The ends lost 5 bases at V and 5 bases at J; junction bases unmatched: 18. This CDR3 is built from 18 residues. Germline V gene lookup returns CDR1 MGHRA and CDR2 YSYEKL.

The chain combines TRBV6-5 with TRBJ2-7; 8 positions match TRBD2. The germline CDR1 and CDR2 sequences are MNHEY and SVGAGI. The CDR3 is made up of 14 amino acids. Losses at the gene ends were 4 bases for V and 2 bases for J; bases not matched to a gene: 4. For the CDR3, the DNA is TGTGCCAGCAGTTCTCCAGCGGGAGCCTACGAGCAGTACTTC. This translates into CASSSPAGAYEQYF.

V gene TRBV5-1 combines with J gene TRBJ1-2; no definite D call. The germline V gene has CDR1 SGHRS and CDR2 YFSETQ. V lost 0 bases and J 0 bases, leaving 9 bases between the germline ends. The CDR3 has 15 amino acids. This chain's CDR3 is CASSLAGRTNYGYTF. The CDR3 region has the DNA TGCGCCAGCAGCTTGGCCGGCAGAACTAACTATGGCTACACCTTC.

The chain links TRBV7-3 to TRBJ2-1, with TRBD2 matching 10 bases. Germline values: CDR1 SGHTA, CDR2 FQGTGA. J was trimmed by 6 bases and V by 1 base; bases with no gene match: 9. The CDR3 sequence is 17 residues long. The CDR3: CASSLMEETSGANEQFF. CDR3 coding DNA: TGTGCCAGCAGCTTAATGGAGGAAACTAGCGGGGCCAATGAGCAGTTCTTC.

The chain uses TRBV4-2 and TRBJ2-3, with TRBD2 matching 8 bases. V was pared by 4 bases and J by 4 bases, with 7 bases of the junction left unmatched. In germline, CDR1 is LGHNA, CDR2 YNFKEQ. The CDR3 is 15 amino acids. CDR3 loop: CASSLGSGRPDTQYF. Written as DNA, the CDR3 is TGTGCCAGCAGCCTCGGGAGCGGGAGACCAGATACGCAGTATTTT.

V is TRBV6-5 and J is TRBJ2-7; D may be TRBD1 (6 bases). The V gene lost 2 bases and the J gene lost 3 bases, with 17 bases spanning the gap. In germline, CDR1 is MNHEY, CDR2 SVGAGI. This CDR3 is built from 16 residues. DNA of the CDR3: TGTGCCAGCAGTTACCCCCCAGGGGACCATCGCTACGAGCAGTACTTC. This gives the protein CASSYPPGDHRYEQYF.

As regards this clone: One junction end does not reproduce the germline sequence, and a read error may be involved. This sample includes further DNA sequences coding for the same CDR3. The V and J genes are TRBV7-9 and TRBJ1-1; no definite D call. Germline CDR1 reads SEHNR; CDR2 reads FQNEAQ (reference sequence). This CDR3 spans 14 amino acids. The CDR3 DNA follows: TGTGCCAGCAGCCCTTTTAGTACGTACACTGAAGCCTTCTTT. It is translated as CASSPFSTYTEAFF. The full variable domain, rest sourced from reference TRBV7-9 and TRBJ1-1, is DTGVSQNPRHKITKRGQNVTFRCDPISEHNRLYWYRQTLGQGPEFLTYFQNEAQLEKSRLLSDRFSAERPKGSFSTLEIQRTEQGDSAMYLCASSPFSTYTEAFFGQGTRLTVV.

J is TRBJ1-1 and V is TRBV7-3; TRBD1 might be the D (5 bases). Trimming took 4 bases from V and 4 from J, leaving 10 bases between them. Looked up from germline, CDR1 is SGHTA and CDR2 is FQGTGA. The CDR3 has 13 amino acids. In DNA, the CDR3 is TGTGCCAGCAGCTCCCGTCAGGGCACTGAAGCTTTCTTT. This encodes CASSSRQGTEAFF.

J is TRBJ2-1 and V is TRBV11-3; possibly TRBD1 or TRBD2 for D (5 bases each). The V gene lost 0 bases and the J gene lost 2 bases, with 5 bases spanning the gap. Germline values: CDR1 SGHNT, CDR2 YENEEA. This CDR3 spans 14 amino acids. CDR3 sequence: CASSLEGAYNEQFF. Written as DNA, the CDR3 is TGTGCCAGCAGCTTAGAGGGGGCCTACAATGAGCAGTTCTTC. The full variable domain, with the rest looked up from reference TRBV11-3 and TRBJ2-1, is EAGVVQSPRYKIIEKKQPVAFWCNPISGHNTLYWYLQNLGQGPELLIRYENEEAVDDSQLPKDRFSAERLKGVDSTLKIQPAELGDSAVYLCASSLEGAYNEQFFGPGTRLTVL.

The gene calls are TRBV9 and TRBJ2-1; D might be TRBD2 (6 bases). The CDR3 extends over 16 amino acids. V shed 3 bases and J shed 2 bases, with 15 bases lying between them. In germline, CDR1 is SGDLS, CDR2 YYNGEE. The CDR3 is CASSAQPSGAYNEQFF. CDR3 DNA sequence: TGTGCCAGCAGCGCCCAACCGTCGGGGGCCTACAATGAGCAGTTCTTC.

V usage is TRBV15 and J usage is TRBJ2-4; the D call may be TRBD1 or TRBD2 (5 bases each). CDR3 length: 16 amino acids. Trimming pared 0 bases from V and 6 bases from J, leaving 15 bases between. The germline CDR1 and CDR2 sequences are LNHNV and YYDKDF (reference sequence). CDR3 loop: CATSRDNTGTGNIQYF. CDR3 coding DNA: TGTGCCACCAGCAGAGATAACACGGGGACCGGAAACATTCAGTACTTC.

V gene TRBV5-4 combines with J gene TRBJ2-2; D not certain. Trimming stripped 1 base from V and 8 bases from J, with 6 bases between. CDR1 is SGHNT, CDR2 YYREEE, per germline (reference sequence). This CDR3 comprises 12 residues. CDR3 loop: CASSLSQGELFF. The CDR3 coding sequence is TGTGCCAGCAGCTTGTCCCAGGGGGAGCTGTTTTTT.